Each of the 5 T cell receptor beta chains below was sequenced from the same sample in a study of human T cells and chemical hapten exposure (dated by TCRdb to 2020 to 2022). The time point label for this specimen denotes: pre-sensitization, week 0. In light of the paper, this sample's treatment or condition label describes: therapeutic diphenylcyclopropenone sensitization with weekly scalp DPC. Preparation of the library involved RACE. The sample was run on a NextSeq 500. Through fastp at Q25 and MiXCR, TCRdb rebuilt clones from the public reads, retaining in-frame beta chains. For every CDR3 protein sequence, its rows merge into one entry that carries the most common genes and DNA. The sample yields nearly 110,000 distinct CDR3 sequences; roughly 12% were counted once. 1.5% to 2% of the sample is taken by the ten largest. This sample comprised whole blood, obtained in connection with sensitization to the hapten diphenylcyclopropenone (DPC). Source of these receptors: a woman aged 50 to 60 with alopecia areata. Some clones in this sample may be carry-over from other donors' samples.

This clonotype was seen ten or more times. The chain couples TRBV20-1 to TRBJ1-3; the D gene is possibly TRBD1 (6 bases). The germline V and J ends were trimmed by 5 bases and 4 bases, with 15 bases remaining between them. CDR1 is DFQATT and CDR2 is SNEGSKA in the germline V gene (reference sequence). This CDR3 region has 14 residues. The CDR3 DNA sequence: TGCAGTGCTCACTCAGACAGGAACGGAAACACCATATATTTT. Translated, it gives CSAHSDRNGNTIYF.

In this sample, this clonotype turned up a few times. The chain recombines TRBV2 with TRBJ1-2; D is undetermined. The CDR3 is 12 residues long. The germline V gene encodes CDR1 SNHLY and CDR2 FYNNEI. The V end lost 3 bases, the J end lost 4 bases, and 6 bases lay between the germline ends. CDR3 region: CASSDGIYGYTF. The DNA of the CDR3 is TGTGCCAGCAGTGACGGTATCTATGGCTACACCTTC.

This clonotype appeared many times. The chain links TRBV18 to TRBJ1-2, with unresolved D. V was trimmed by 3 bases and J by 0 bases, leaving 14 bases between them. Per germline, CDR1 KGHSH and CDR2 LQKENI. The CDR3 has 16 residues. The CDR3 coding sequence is TGTGCCAGCTCACCCCGGAGGGAAGCAGCTAACTATGGCTACACCTTC. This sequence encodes CASSPRREAANYGYTF. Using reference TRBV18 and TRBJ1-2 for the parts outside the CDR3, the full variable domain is NAGVMQNPRHLVRRRGQEARLRCSPMKGHSHVYWYRQLPEEGLKFMVYLQKENIIDESGMPKERFSAEFPKEGPSILRIQQVVRGDSAAYFCASSPRREAANYGYTFGSGTRLTVV.

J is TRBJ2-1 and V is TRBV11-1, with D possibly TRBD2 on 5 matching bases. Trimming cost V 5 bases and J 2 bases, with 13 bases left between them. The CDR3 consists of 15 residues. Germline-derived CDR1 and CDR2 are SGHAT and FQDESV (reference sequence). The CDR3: CASSPRSSPYNEQFF. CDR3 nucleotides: TGTGCCAGCAGCCCGCGGTCTAGCCCCTACAATGAGCAGTTCTTC.

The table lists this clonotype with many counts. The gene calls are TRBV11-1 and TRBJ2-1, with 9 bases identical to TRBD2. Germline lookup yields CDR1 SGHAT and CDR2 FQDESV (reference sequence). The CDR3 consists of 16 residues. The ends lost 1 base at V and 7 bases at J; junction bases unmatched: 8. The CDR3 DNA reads TGTGCCAGCAGCTTAGATGGCGGGGGGGCCAGGAATGAGCAGTTCTTC. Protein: CASSLDGGGARNEQFF.